One sample yielded the 3 T cell receptor beta chains listed below, sequenced in a study of OX40 agonist ivuxolimab in advanced cancers. TCRdb keeps only in-frame clones here, not all; method: immunoSEQ multiplex PCR. The sample includes about 77,000 clones, 80% to 95% seen only once; the top ten take approximately 0.32%. The source material was CD4+ or CD8+ T cells sorted from blood, sampled in a trial of the OX40 agonist ivuxolimab. The receptors here all came from an adult with an advanced solid tumor such as melanoma, head and neck, liver or kidney cancer.

The J gene is TRBJ2-7, the V gene TRBV5-4, with D possibly being TRBD2 (6 bases). The CDR3 is 13 residues long. V dropped 2 bases and J dropped 1 base, with 7 bases sitting between them. Germline loops: CDR1 SGHNT, CDR2 YYREEE (reference sequence). CDR3: CASSFGTSYEQYF. The CDR3 DNA reads as TGTGCCAGCAGCTTTGGGACTTCCTACGAGCAGTACTTC.

The chain links TRBV6-5 to TRBJ2-7; weak D call: TRBD1 (6 bases). V lost 2 bases, J lost 2 bases, and 7 bases lay in between. Germline-derived CDR1 and CDR2 are MNHEY and SVGAGI. CDR3 length equals 13 residues. CDR3 bases: TGTGCCAGCAGTTACCGGACAGCCTACGAGCAGTACTTC. This sequence encodes CASSYRTAYEQYF.

This clone was found a few times. The genes are TRBV19 and TRBJ1-5; 8 positions agree with TRBD1. Germline loops: CDR1 LNHDA, CDR2 SQIVND (reference sequence). The CDR3 runs to 12 residues. V lost 9 bases to trimming and J lost 4 bases; unmatched junction nucleotides: 2. CDR3 amino acids: CASGQGNQPQHF. CDR3 in DNA: TGTGCCAGCGGACAGGGAAATCAGCCCCAGCATTTT.